Listed below are T cell receptor beta chains from one sample, sequenced in a study of long-term antiretroviral therapy in people with HIV. Assay used: immunoSEQ multiplex PCR; TCRdb lists only in-frame clones, some missing. The profile shows around 19,000 clones, 90% of them singletons. The material sequenced was unsorted PBMCs, taken nearly 4.5 years before starting antiretroviral therapy. The receptors here all came from a woman in her thirties with HIV. Each CDR3 is given with its conserved first and last residue. Each record gives: V gene, D gene, clone size, J gene, CDR3 DNA, CDR3 protein. A D gene is named only where the DNA matches it firmly. Not all rows give a size; the values are once, few, many and, for expanded clones, a class.

TRBV7-8	.	few	TRBJ1-5	TGTGCCAGCAGCTTAGCGCTGGACAAAGATCAGCCCCAGCATTTT	CASSLALDKDQPQHF
TRBV30	TRBD1	.	TRBJ1-3	TGTGCCTGGAGCGGACAGGGAAAGGCCTCTGGAAACACCATATATTTT	CAWSGQGKASGNTIYF
TRBV5-6	TRBD1	few	TRBJ1-1	TGTGCCAGCAGCTTGCGGGACAGGGGAACTGAAGCTTTCTTT	CASSLRDRGTEAFF
TRBV6-5	.	.	TRBJ2-6	TGTGCCAGCAGTTATAAGGGGGCTGGGGCCAACGTCCTGACTTTC	CASSYKGAGANVLTF
TRBV4-3	TRBD1	once	TRBJ1-2	TGCGCCAGCAGCCAAGAAAAGACAGGGGCAATGAACTATGGCTACACCTTC	CASSQEKTGAMNYGYTF
TRBV4-1	.	.	TRBJ1-5	TGCGCCAGCAGCCACGGACAGAATCAGCCCCAGCATTTT	CASSHGQNQPQHF
TRBV7-2	TRBD1	.	TRBJ2-2	TGTGCCAGCAGCATAACCGACAGGGTCACCGGGGAGCTGTTTTTT	CASSITDRVTGELFF
TRBV7-9	TRBD1	.	TRBJ2-1	TGTGCCAGCAGCGCGGGACAGGGATCTGAGCAGTTCTTC	CASSAGQGSEQFF
TRBV2	TRBD1	once	TRBJ1-2	TGTGCCAGCAGTGAAGCTGGACAGGGATATGGCTACACCTTC	CASSEAGQGYGYTF
TRBV2	TRBD1	.	TRBJ1-2	TGTGCCAGCAGAATGGACAGGGGGGAGAACTATGGCTACACCTTC	CASRMDRGENYGYTF
TRBV7-2	TRBD1	.	TRBJ2-5	TGTGCCAGCAGCCCGGGACAGGCGGACCGCGAGACCCAGTACTTC	CASSPGQADRETQYF
TRBV7-8	.	.	TRBJ2-1	TGTGCCAGCAGCTTAGATGGGACGGCAACCTACAATGAGCAGTTCTTC	CASSLDGTATYNEQFF
TRBV5-4	.	.	TRBJ2-7	TGTGCCAGCAGCTTAGGGACGGATGCCTACGAGCAGTACTTC	CASSLGTDAYEQYF
TRBV19	TRBD1	.	TRBJ1-5	TGTGCCAGTAAATTGGGACAGGGAATAGGGAGCAATCAGCCCCAGCATTTT	CASKLGQGIGSNQPQHF
TRBV30	TRBD1	.	TRBJ1-6	TGTGCCTGGTCCCGGGACAGGGGTAATTCACCCCTCCACTTT	CAWSRDRGNSPLHF
TRBV9	.	once	TRBJ1-3	TGTGCCAGCAGCGTCACGGGCCTCATGGATGGAAACACCATATATTTT	CASSVTGLMDGNTIYF
TRBV4-1	.	once	TRBJ1-1	TGCGCCAGCAGCCAAGTTAGGACTGAAGCTTTCTTT	CASSQVRTEAFF
TRBV7-3	TRBD2	few	TRBJ2-1	TGTGCCAGCAGCTCAGGGACTAGCCCACACAATGAGCAGTTCTTC	CASSSGTSPHNEQFF
TRBV4-3	.	large	TRBJ1-2	TGCGCCAGCAGCCAAGATTGGGGGGGCATTGGCTACACCTTC	CASSQDWGGIGYTF
TRBV11-1	.	.	TRBJ2-5	TGTGCCAGCAGACCCCGACTAGGAGAAGCGAAAGAGACCCAGTACTTC	CASRPRLGEAKETQYF
TRBV19	TRBD2	.	TRBJ2-3	TGTGCCAGTAAGGAAAGCGGGGGACACGATACGCAGTATTTT	CASKESGGHDTQYF
TRBV6-5	TRBD2	.	TRBJ2-6	TGTGCCAGCCGGGAGGGTCCCTTAGGGGCCAACGTCCTGACTTTC	CASREGPLGANVLTF
TRBV7-2	.	.	TRBJ1-4	TGTGCCAGCAGCCCCACATCATCTAATGAAAAACTGTTTTTT	CASSPTSSNEKLFF
TRBV5-5	TRBD1	.	TRBJ2-1	TGTGCCAGCAGCTTTGGACAGGGGAGGCACAATGAGCAGTTCTTC	CASSFGQGRHNEQFF
TRBV6-1	.	.	TRBJ2-3	TGTGCCAGCACTCTAGGGGGGCCAGGGGATACGCAGTATTTT	CASTLGGPGDTQYF
TRBV11-2	.	.	TRBJ2-7	TGTGCCAGCAGCTTAGGCGCGGGAAACTACGAGCAGTACTTC	CASSLGAGNYEQYF
TRBV4-1	.	.	TRBJ1-2	TGCGCCAGCGCAACCAGGGGAGGCCCTAACTATGGCTACACCTTC	CASATRGGPNYGYTF
TRBV27	TRBD1	.	TRBJ1-3	TGTGCCAGCAGTCCTAGGTCAGGGGGCGGAAACACCATATATTTT	CASSPRSGGGNTIYF
TRBV27	.	once	TRBJ2-7	TGTGCCAGCAGTTTCCGCGGAAAATACGAGCAGTACTTC	CASSFRGKYEQYF
TRBV7-2	TRBD2	.	TRBJ2-3	TGTGCCAGCAGTTCCGCGGGGGTGCGCACAGATACGCAGTATTTT	CASSSAGVRTDTQYF
TRBV28	.	once	TRBJ1-1	TGTGCCAGCAGCCCCTCCCGGGGGGTCCCTGAAGCTTTCTTT	CASSPSRGVPEAFF
TRBV6-6	TRBD1	once	TRBJ1-1	TGTGCCAGCAGTTATTTTTTAGGGGGCGCTGGTGAAGCTTTCTTT	CASSYFLGGAGEAFF